These T cell receptor beta chains were read from a single sample in a study of blood T cell repertoires in COVID-19. Using immunoSEQ multiplex PCR, the repertoire was profiled, and TCRdb retains in-frame clones only, with some absent. The data contain under 250,000 clones, less than 85% of them singletons. Material: peripheral blood. These receptors originate from a woman aged 80 or older with acute or convalescent COVID-19. Both conserved end residues are part of each CDR3. D genes are given only for firm matches.

>NA|TRBV10-3|TRBJ1-3|14
TGTGCCATCAGTGAGGGTAGCGCTGGAAACACCATATATTTT
CAISEGSAGNTIYF
>NA|TRBV29-1|TRBJ2-1|15
TGCAGCGTTGAATGGTTTCGGGGGGCCGGGAATGAGCAGTTCTTC
CSVEWFRGAGNEQFF
>NA|TRBV19|TRBJ1-1|12
TGTGCCAGTAGGGACAGTAACACTGAAGCTTTCTTT
CASRDSNTEAFF
>NA|TRBV12-3/TRBV12-4|TRBJ1-1|13
TGTGCCAGCAGCCCCCTGGGGGCCACTGAAGCTTTCTTT
CASSPLGATEAFF
>TRBD2|TRBV5-1|TRBJ2-3|15
TGCGCCAGCAGCCCCGGACTAGCGGGGTTGGATACGCAGTATTTT
CASSPGLAGLDTQYF
>TRBD1|TRBV6-5|TRBJ2-1|15
TGTGCCACCTCCATATGGACAGGATCCTACAATGAGCAGTTCTTC
CATSIWTGSYNEQFF
>NA|TRBV6-1|TRBJ2-2|14
TGTGCCAGCAGTGAACCTGGAGGCACCGGGGAGCTGTTTTTT
CASSEPGGTGELFF
>NA|TRBV6-1|TRBJ1-1|13
TGTGCCAGCATCTGGTCGGTGGCAGGCCAAGCTTTCTTT
CASIWSVAGQAFF
>NA|TRBV11-2|TRBJ2-7|14
TGTGCCAGCAGCGCCTCACTTCGCTCCTACGAGCAGTACTTC
CASSASLRSYEQYF
>NA|TRBV2|TRBJ1-5|14
TGTGCCAGCAGTGCACAGTATAGCAATCAGCCCCAGCATTTT
CASSAQYSNQPQHF
>NA|TRBV15|TRBJ1-3|19
TGTGCCACCAGCACCCCAGGACACCGGCAGGGGCTCTCTGGAAACACCATATATTTT
CATSTPGHRQGLSGNTIYF
>NA|TRBV5-6|TRBJ2-1|16
TGTGCCAGCAGCTTGGGGGGGCAGGATACTTACAATGAGCAGTTCTTC
CASSLGGQDTYNEQFF
>TRBD1|TRBV7-9|TRBJ1-4|18
TGTGCCAGCAGCCTGAGACAGGGGAAGCTAATTAAGGATGAAAAACTGTTTTTT
CASSLRQGKLIKDEKLFF
>TRBD2|TRBV24-1|TRBJ2-1|18
TGTGCCACCAGTGATCCCAGGACTAGCGGGGGACCCTACAATGAGCAGTTCTTC
CATSDPRTSGGPYNEQFF
>NA|TRBV12-3/TRBV12-4|TRBJ1-2|13
TGTGCCAGCAGTCAAACACAGAACTATGGCTACACCTTC
CASSQTQNYGYTF
>TRBD2|TRBV7-2|TRBJ2-3|16
TGTGCCAGCAGCTTCCAGACTAGCGGGGGGGCAAATACGCAGTATTTT
CASSFQTSGGANTQYF
>TRBD1|TRBV7-2|TRBJ1-2|16
TGTGCCAGCAGTACCCAGGGGGCTCGGCAGAACTATGGCTACACCTTC
CASSTQGARQNYGYTF